The entry that follows covers one TCR beta chain sequence. Its antigen is unknown. The data stem from a study of T cells after posttransplantation cyclophosphamide. Study results and limitations: Recipient CMV seropositivity and CMV reactivation strongly tracked TRB clonality. Later blood repertoires were often dominated by clones from the donor CD8+ memory compartment.

V lost 0 bases to trimming and J lost 5 bases; unmatched junction nucleotides: 2. CDR1 and CDR2 (germline): SGDLS, YYNGEE. CDR3 size: 16 residues. Using immunoSEQ multiplex PCR, the repertoire was profiled, and TCRdb retains in-frame clones only, with some absent. The sample has about 21,000 clones, nearly 99% seen once. The sequence was collected from a man in his forties in good health, CMV-negative, and a related stem cell transplant donor. Sample: naive CD8+ T cells sorted from PBMCs. The chain carries TRBV9 and TRBJ2-2; TRBD1 matches at 12 bases. CDR3 nucleotide sequence: TGTGCCAGCAGCGTAGGGGACAGGGGGCTTACCGGGGAGCTGTTTTTT. Translating gives CASSVGDRGLTGELFF.